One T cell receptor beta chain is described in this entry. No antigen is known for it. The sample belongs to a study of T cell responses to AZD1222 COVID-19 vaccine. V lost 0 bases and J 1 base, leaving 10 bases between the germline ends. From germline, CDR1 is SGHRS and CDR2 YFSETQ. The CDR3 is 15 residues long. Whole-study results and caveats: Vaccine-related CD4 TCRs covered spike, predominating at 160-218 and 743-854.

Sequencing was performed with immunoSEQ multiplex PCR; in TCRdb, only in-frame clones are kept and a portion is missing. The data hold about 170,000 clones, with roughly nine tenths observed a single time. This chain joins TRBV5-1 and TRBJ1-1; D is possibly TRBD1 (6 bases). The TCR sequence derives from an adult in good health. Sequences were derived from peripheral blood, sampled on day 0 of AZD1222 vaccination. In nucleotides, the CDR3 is TGCGCCAGCAGCTTGGCAGGGGCGACGAACACTGAAGCTTTCTTT. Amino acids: CASSLAGATNTEAFF.